These 16 T cell receptor beta chains were sequenced from one sample in a study of T cells in Graves' hyperthyroidism and ophthalmopathy. The TCR beta CDR3 regions underwent amplification using RNA transcripts as the source. First-round RT-PCR targeting the TCR CDR3 was performed with the HTBI primer set. MiXCR, applied by TCRdb to the multiplex PCR reads, yields one record per CDR3 protein. Among around 300,000 distinct CDR3 sequences listed, less than 30% were seen once. The sample taken for sequencing was blood. All receptors derive from a man in his forties with Graves' hyperthyroidism that later progressed to Graves' ophthalmopathy.

This clonotype was found many times. V usage is TRBV11-2 and J usage is TRBJ2-7; 7 bases match TRBD2. The CDR3 sequence is 13 residues long. The germline gives CDR1 SGHAT, CDR2 FQNNGV. Germline trimming cut 1 base from V and 8 bases from J; bases unmatched to any gene: 5. In nucleotides, the CDR3 is TGTGCCAGCAGCTTAGTGGCGGGAGACAAGCAGTACTTC. It codes for CASSLVAGDKQYF.

In this sample, this clonotype turned up many times. The gene calls are TRBV6-5 and TRBJ2-5; D assignment may be TRBD1 or TRBD2 (6 bases each). The CDR3 is 15 amino acids. Trimming shortened V by 0 bases and J by 4 bases, and 12 bases separated the two germline ends. Germline-derived CDR1 and CDR2 are MNHEY and SVGAGI. DNA of the CDR3: TGTGCCAGCAGTTACTCGATCGGGGGCTCAGAGACCCAGTACTTC. Protein: CASSYSIGGSETQYF.

This chain uses TRBV10-3 with TRBJ1-1; no firm D call. The CDR3 length is 15 residues. Germline V gives CDR1 ENHRY, CDR2 SYGVKD. The V and J ends lost 0 bases and 6 bases respectively, with 14 bases between them. The CDR3 nucleotides read TGTGCCATCAGTGAGTCGGGGAGGGAAGGGCCTGAAGCTTTCTTT. Translating gives CAISESGREGPEAFF.

The gene calls are TRBV27 and TRBJ2-7, with D unresolved. This CDR3 is built from 13 residues. Trimming stripped 3 bases from V and 1 base from J, with 7 bases between. Germline V CDR1 and CDR2: MNHEY, SMNVEV (reference sequence). The CDR3 nucleotides are TGTGCCAGCAGTTTCTCCCCTTCCTACGAGCAGTACGTC. This translates into CASSFSPSYEQYV.

This clonotype is a singleton in its sample. V is TRBV12-3 or TRBV12-4 and J is TRBJ1-1; 7 bases match TRBD1. The ends lost 4 bases at V and 5 bases at J; junction bases unmatched: 7. The CDR3 covers 14 residues. CDR3 in amino acids: CASSYTDRVTEAFF. CDR3 sequence (DNA): TGTGCCAGCAGTTATACAGACAGGGTAACTGAAGCTTTCTTT.

The genes are TRBV28 and TRBJ1-5; D is perhaps TRBD1 (5 bases). The V and J ends lost 7 bases and 0 bases respectively, with 16 bases between them. CDR1 is MDHEN, CDR2 SYDVKM, per germline. The CDR3 sequence is 16 residues long. CDR3 in amino acids: CASTMGGVYSNQPQHF. The CDR3 coding sequence is TGTGCCAGCACTATGGGGGGGGTCTATAGCAATCAGCCCCAGCATTTT.

The chain recombines TRBV4-1 with TRBJ2-4; a possible D gene is TRBD1 (6 bases). From germline, CDR1 is MGHRA and CDR2 YSYEKL. Trimming removed 0 bases at V and 0 bases at J, with 15 bases between. This CDR3 has 18 amino acids. The CDR3 DNA is TGCGCCAGCAGCCAAGATTTAGGGGGAAGGTTAGCCAAAAACATTCAGTACTTC. This translates into CASSQDLGGRLAKNIQYF.

This clonotype was counted at least ten times. This chain uses TRBV5-1 with TRBJ1-2; TRBD1 is a possible D gene (6 bases). The germline V and J ends were trimmed by 3 bases and 4 bases, with 10 bases remaining between them. This CDR3 contains 13 residues. Germline assignment: CDR1 SGHRS and CDR2 YFSETQ. The CDR3 region has the DNA TGCGCCAGCAGCTCAGGACAGCCCTATGGCTACACCTTC. Its protein is CASSSGQPYGYTF.

This clonotype was observed many times. The chain links TRBV6-2 or TRBV6-3 to TRBJ2-7; tentative D call: TRBD1 (6 bases). The CDR3 covers 14 residues. Germline V gene data show CDR1 as MNHEY and CDR2 as SVGEGT. V was shortened by 8 bases and J by 2 bases, with 16 bases between the two germline ends. This chain's CDR3 is CASGSQTGTYEQYF. The CDR3 DNA is TGTGCCAGCGGAAGCCAGACAGGCACCTACGAGCAGTACTTC.

The rearrangement links TRBV6-1 to TRBJ2-7; D could derive from TRBD1 or TRBD2 (5 bases each). Germline V gene data show CDR1 as MNHNS and CDR2 as SASEGT. V was cut by 6 bases and J by 6 bases, with 21 bases left in between. The CDR3 extends over 15 amino acids. CDR3 sequence reads: CASSRGTAIISEQYF. The CDR3 nucleotides read TGTGCCAGCAGCAGAGGGACCGCTATAATTTCCGAGCAGTACTTC.

This clonotype was detected only once. The V gene is TRBV6-2 or TRBV6-3, the J gene TRBJ2-2; TRBD1 might be the D (5 bases). The CDR3 loop spans 13 amino acids. V was pared by 8 bases and J by 5 bases, with 12 bases between. Germline CDR1 is MNHEY and CDR2 is SVGEGT. The CDR3 sequence is CASGATVTGELFF. CDR3 bases: TGTGCCAGCGGGGCTACGGTAACCGGGGAGCTGTTTTTT.

This chain connects TRBV20-1 to TRBJ2-5; TRBD2 agrees at 10 bases. Losses at the gene ends were 5 bases for V and 3 bases for J; bases not matched to a gene: 6. The CDR3 contains 14 residues. The V gene's germline CDR1 is DFQATT and CDR2 SNEGSKA (reference sequence). In DNA form, the CDR3 reads TGCAGTGCTTCTCTAGCGGGGGTTGAAGAGACCCAGTACTTC. This gives the protein CSASLAGVEETQYF.

The table lists this clonotype with many counts. The CDR3 region is CAISESRVFTGELFF. The CDR3 nucleotides are TGTGCCATCAGTGAGTCTAGGGTTTTCACCGGGGAGCTGTTTTTT. The chain joins TRBV10-3 to TRBJ2-2; D is unclear. Germline V gene data show CDR1 as ENHRY and CDR2 as SYGVKD. The length of the CDR3 is 15 residues. The germline V and J ends were trimmed by 0 bases and 4 bases, with 9 bases remaining between them.

This clonotype was seen many times. The chain links TRBV12-3 or TRBV12-4 to TRBJ1-5; maybe TRBD1 (5 bases). Trimming stripped 2 bases from V and 5 bases from J, with 16 bases between. The CDR3 covers 16 residues. The DNA for the CDR3 is TGTGCCAGCAGTTTAAGGGCCACCTCAGGGCATCAGCCCCAGCATTTT. Amino acids: CASSLRATSGHQPQHF.

This clonotype was counted ten times or more. V gene TRBV12-5 combines with J gene TRBJ2-1; D is undetermined. Trimming pared 5 bases from V and 9 bases from J, leaving 8 bases between. Germline loops: CDR1 LGHNT, CDR2 FRNRAP. The CDR3 has 11 residues. The CDR3 DNA sequence: TGTGCTAGTGGTCCCTGGAGTGAGCAGTTCTTC. Protein: CASGPWSEQFF.

The chain employs TRBV6-1 and TRBJ1-2, with TRBD1 as a possible D gene (5 bases). This CDR3 contains 16 residues. Germline CDR1 is MNHNS and CDR2 is SASEGT. Trimming removed 3 bases from V and 8 bases from J, with 22 bases in between. CDR3 sequence (DNA): TGTGCCAGCAGTGAGGGGGGACTCCTACCCACGGGCGGCTACACCTTC. It specifies CASSEGGLLPTGGYTF.